The subject of this entry is one T cell receptor (beta chain). No antigen is known for it. TCRdb used MiXCR to reprocess the reads, holding one entry per CDR3 protein. Among 300,000 to 450,000 distinct CDR3 sequences, 18% were seen once, and the ten largest hold approximately 10%. Germline V gene lookup returns CDR1 SGHDT and CDR2 YYEEEE. V dropped 1 base and J dropped 7 bases, with 9 bases sitting between them. The CDR3 runs 13 residues. The data were taken from a study of T cell repertoires in cytomegalovirus infection. Study at large: Evidence of both CMV infection and a matching HLA type came from public TCR beta signatures.

Study-wide findings and caveats: Totalled public TCR beta family frequency picked out people who carried CMV plus the relevant HLA. It was HLA-C-restricted CMV-specific TCR beta clonotypes that dominated the response ex vivo.

V and J are TRBV5-6 and TRBJ2-1; D is unclear. The receptor was isolated from a human donor in good health (CMV status not recorded). Some clones in this sample may be carry-over from other donors' samples. The sequenced sample was PBMCs. CDR3 bases: TGTGCCAGCAGCTTGAATCCTGGGAATGAGCAGTTCTTC. This sequence encodes CASSLNPGNEQFF.